This T cell receptor beta chain was found in a study of glioma-infiltrating T cells after dendritic cell vaccination (dated by TCRdb to the mid-2010s). Concerning the study at large: The cohort included some 15 glioblastoma patients drawn from Phase I and II dendritic cell vaccination trials, of whom 9 were newly diagnosed and 6 had recurrent disease. Autologous tumor lysate-pulsed dendritic cell vaccination was administered to the patients between the early 2000s and the early 2010s. The vaccine consisted of monocyte-derived dendritic cells cultured less than eight days with IL-4 and GM-CSF, then pulsed overnight with autologous tumor lysate. Patients received three intradermal dendritic cell vaccine injections at biweekly intervals in the arm below the axilla. In glioblastoma patients vaccinated with dendritic cells, deep sequencing of TCR beta CDR3 regions served to measure tumor-infiltrating lymphocyte content and to compare repertoires between tumor and blood. Survival after dendritic cell vaccination was correlated with TCR sequencing metrics, including TIL content and tumor-blood repertoire overlap.

Using the immunoSEQ assay, TCRB CDR3 regions were amplified from approximately 2 micrograms of genomic DNA, or from all available DNA when less than that was on hand. The multiplex PCR employed 60 forward primers targeting TCR V beta segments and 13 reverse primers targeting J beta segments. To estimate the number of reads per starting template, synthetic control templates were added to each sample at limiting dilution. Sequencing produced 87 bp reads on the Illumina HiSeq System. The study's processing was this. PCR and sequencing errors were removed by a nearest neighbor algorithm that merged closely related sequences. TCR overlap was defined as the percentage of unique tumor TCR beta sequences that were also found in the peripheral blood of the same patient. TCRdb provides this immuneACCESS table in a form limited to in-frame rearrangements. Some clones are lacking; in checked studies, under half of them reflect an unresolved V gene, and why the rest are absent is not known. V, J and clone size were drawn from that table, and D and trimming were deduced from the DNA. Here the sample has 50,000 to 75,000 clones; approximately 87% occur a single time. The biggest ten clones account for approximately 8.9% of the sample.

Remarks on this clone: Its antigen specificity is not known. The record has no base qualities; no much larger clone is one base away.

The paper as a whole reports these results and caveats: After dendritic cell vaccination, a higher estimated pretreatment TIL content predicted longer time to progression and longer overall survival. TCR clonality showed no direct relationship with survival, which suggests that a diverse polyclonal response may be important. The cohort was small and heterogeneous, few patients had complete blood and tumor sets, and even fewer had initial-recurrent tumor pairs. The three-group TCR overlap response model was characterized as speculative, and prospective validation of the model was stated to be required.

The germline V gene encodes CDR1 SQVTM and CDR2 ANQGSEA. The CDR3, cysteine through phenylalanine, is 13 amino acids long. The only DNA kept is the CDR3, 39 bases in frame from the first base. V is reduced by 3 bases and J by 1 base, leaving a spacing of 9 bases between them. The time point label, as the study defines it: after dendritic cell vaccination, including at tumor progression/relapse. To be selected, patients needed enough residual fresh-frozen tumor tissue and more than two years of available survival data. None of the glioblastoma patients carried an isocitrate dehydrogenase mutation, although molecular status otherwise varied. PBMC collection took place before vaccination, two weeks after the third vaccination, and at tumor progression if progression occurred. The Qiagen DNeasy Blood extraction Kit was used for extraction of genomic DNA.

The sequence links TRBV29-1 to TRBJ1-2; the D gene lacks a confident call. The sample in question was blood, obtained after dendritic cell vaccination. The receptor was isolated from a human donor with glioblastoma. The CDR3 corresponds to CSVEEGSNYGYTF. Here is the DNA: TGCAGCGTTGAGGAGGGAAGTAACTATGGCTACACCTTC.